This T cell receptor (beta chain) was profiled in a study of graft-versus-host responses after intestinal transplantation. In the study overall: Induction with anti-thymocyte globulin, then tacrolimus and steroids for roughly 3 years, was given to all recipients. Overall study findings and caveats: Peak GvH clone levels in circulation were associated with early post-transplant HvG declines. Allograft graft-versus-host to host-versus-graft clonal ratios ran high in patients with graft-donor T cell macrochimerism. The authors found GvH clones in recipient marrow, some appearing first in ileum or blood.

With regard to this clone: Antigen: not known.

The method was immunoSEQ multiplex PCR; TCRdb's version includes in-frame clones alone and lacks a portion of them. The sample carries around 90,000 clones, 85% to 95% recorded once. J lost 1 base, V lost 4 bases, and 9 bases had no gene match. The CDR3 covers 16 residues. CDR1 and CDR2 from the germline V gene are MGHRA and YSYEKL. V is TRBV4-1 and J is TRBJ1-1; 7 bases map to TRBD1. The sample consisted of unstimulated CD8+ T cells sorted from spleen or lymph node cells, taken before transplant. The sequence was collected from a human donor who was the organ donor for an intestinal transplant. Written as DNA, the CDR3 is TGCGCCAGCAGCCGCCCGCCGGACAGGACGAACACTGAAGCTTTCTTT. Amino acid sequence: CASSRPPDRTNTEAFF.